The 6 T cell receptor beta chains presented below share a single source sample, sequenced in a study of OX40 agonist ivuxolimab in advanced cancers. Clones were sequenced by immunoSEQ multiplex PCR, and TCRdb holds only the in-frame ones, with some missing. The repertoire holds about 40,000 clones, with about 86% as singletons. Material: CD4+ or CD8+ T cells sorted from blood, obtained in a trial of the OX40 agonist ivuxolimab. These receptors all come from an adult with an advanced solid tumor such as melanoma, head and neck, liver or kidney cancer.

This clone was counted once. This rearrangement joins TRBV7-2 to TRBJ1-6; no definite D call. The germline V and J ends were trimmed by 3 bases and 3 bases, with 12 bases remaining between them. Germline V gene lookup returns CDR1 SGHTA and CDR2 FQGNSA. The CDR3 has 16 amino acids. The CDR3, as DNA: TGTGCCAGCAGCTTGGGTACGGTAATCTATAATTCACCCCTCCACTTT. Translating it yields CASSLGTVIYNSPLHF.

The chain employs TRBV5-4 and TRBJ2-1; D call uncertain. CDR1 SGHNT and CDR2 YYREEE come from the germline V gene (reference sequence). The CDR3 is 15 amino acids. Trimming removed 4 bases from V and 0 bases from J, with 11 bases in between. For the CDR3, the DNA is TGTGCCAGCAGCCCTGGACCGGGCTCCTACAATGAGCAGTTCTTC. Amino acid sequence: CASSPGPGSYNEQFF.

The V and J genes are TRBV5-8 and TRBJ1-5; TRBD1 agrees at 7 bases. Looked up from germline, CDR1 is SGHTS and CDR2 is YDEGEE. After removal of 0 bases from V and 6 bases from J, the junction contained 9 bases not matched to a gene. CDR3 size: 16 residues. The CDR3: CASSLDYRGVGQPQHF. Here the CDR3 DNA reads TGTGCCAGCAGCTTGGACTACAGGGGAGTTGGTCAGCCCCAGCATTTT.

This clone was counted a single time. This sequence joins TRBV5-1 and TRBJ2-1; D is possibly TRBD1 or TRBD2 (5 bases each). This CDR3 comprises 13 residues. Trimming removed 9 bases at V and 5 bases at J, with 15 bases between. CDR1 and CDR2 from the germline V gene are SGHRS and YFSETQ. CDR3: CAIRQLGDNEQFF. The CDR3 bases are TGCGCCATCCGACAGCTCGGGGACAATGAGCAGTTCTTC.

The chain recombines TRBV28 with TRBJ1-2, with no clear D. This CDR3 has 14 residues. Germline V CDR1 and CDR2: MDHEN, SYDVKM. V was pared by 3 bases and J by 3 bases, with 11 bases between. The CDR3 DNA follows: TGTGCCAGCAGTTTGCAGGCTTCGGACTATGGCTACACCTTC. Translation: CASSLQASDYGYTF.

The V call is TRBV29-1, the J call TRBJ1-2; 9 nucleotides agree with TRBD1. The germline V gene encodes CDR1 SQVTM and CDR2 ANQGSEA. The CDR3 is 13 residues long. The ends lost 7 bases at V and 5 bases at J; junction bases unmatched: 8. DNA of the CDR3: TGCAGCGGAGGGACAGGGAACAATTATGGCTACACCTTC. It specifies CSGGTGNNYGYTF.